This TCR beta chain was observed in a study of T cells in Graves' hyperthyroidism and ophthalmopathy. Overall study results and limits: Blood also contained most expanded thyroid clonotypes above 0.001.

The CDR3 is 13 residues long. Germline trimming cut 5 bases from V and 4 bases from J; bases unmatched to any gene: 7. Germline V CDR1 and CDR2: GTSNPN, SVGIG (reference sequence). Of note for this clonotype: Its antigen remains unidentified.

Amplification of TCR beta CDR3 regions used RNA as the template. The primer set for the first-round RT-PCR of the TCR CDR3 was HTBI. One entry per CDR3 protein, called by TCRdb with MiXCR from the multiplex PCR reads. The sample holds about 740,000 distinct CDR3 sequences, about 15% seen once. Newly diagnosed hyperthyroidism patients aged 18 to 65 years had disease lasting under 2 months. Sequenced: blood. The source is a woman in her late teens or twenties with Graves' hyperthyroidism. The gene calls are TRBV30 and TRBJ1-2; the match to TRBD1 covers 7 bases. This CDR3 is CAWGTADGYGYTF. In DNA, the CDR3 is TGTGCCTGGGGGACAGCGGACGGCTATGGCTACACCTTC.